The rows below give T cell receptor beta chains drawn from one sample of a study of T-cell reconstitution after alpha-beta-depleted transplantation in children. In TCRdb, the PCR reads were re-called with MiXCR into one record per CDR3 protein. The repertoire holds around 370,000 distinct CDR3 sequences, approximately 10% seen once, with 2% to 3% in the top ten. Here the sequenced sample was PBMCs from the stem cell graft donor, taken from the stem cell graft. These receptor sequences come from a human donor who donated a stem cell graft to a child with acute lymphoblastic leukemia. Both conserved end residues are part of each CDR3. The D gene is left open where the match is weak. Only some rows state a clone size, as once, few, many or a class for expanded clones.

CDR3 length,clone size,D gene,J gene,V gene,CDR3 DNA,CDR3 protein
12,.,.,TRBJ1-3,TRBV18,TGTGCCAGCTCTCCTAATAAGGACACCATATATTTT,CASSPNKDTIYF
13,many,TRBD2,TRBJ2-7,TRBV10-1,TGCGCCAGCAGTGCTCTAGCGGGTTACGAGCAGTACTTC,CASSALAGYEQYF
15,few,.,TRBJ1-2,TRBV27,TGTGCCAGCGGCCCCCGAGGGGGGAGTGACTATGGCTACACCTTC,CASGPRGGSDYGYTF
12,many,.,TRBJ1-1,TRBV15,TGTGCCACCAGCCGAGACACAAACGAAGCTTTCTTT,CATSRDTNEAFF
13,.,.,TRBJ1-4,TRBV19,TGTGCCAGTACAGAATCACCCACCGAAAAACTGTTTTTT,CASTESPTEKLFF
13,few,.,TRBJ2-5,TRBV12-3/TRBV12-4,TGTGCCAGCACCGTCAGGGTAGCAGAGACCCAGTACTTC,CASTVRVAETQYF
15,.,TRBD1,TRBJ1-6,TRBV9,TGTGCCAGCAGCGTCGAGGGACAGGGGGATTCACCCCTCCACTTT,CASSVEGQGDSPLHF
17,few,TRBD2,TRBJ2-7,TRBV4-3,TGCGCCAGCAGCCAAGATCATGGGACTAGCGTAACCTACGAGCAGTACTTC,CASSQDHGTSVTYEQYF
14,.,.,TRBJ2-6,TRBV27,TGTGCCAGCAGTTTATCTTCAGGGGTCAACGTCCTGACTTTC,CASSLSSGVNVLTF
12,many,.,TRBJ2-2,TRBV12-3/TRBV12-4,TGTGCTAGCAGCCTAGGGAGCGGGGAGCTGTTTTTT,CASSLGSGELFF
13,few,.,TRBJ1-2,TRBV10-3,TGTGCCATCAGGACCAGATGGGACTATGGCTACACCTTC,CAIRTRWDYGYTF